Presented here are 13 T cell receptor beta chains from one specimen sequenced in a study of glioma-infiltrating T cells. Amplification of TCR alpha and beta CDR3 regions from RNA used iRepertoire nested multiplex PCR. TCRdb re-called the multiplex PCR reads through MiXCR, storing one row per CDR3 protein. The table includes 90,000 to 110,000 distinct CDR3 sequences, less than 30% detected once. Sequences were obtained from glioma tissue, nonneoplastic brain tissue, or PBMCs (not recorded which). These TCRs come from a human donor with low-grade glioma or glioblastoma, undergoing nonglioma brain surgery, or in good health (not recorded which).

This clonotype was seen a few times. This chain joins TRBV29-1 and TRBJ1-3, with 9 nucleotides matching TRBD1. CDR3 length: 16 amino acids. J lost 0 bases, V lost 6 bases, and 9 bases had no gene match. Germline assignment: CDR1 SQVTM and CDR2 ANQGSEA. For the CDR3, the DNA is TGCAGCGTAAACCGCCTGGGACAGGGCTCTGGAAACACCATATATTTT. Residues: CSVNRLGQGSGNTIYF.

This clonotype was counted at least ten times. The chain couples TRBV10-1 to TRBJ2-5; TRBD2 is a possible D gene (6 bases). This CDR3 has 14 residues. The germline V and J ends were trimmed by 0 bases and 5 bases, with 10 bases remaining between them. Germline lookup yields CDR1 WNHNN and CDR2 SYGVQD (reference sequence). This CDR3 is CASSESEGRETQYF. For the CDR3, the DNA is TGCGCCAGCAGTGAGTCGGAGGGGAGGGAGACCCAGTACTTC.

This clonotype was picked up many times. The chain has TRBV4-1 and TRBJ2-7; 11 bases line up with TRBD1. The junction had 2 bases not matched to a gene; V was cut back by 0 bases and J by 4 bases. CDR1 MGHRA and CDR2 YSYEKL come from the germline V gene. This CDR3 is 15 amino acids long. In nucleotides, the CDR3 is TGCGCCAGCAGCCAAGATGGGACAGGGGGGTACGAGCAGTACTTC. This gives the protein CASSQDGTGGYEQYF.

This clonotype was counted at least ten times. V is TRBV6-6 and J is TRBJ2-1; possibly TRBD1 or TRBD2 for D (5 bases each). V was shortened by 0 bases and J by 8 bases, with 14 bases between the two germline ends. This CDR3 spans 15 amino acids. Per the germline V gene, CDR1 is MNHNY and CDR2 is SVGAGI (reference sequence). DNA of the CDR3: TGTGCCAGCAGTTACTCCGGGACCCCCTCTGATGAGCAGTTCTTC. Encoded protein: CASSYSGTPSDEQFF.

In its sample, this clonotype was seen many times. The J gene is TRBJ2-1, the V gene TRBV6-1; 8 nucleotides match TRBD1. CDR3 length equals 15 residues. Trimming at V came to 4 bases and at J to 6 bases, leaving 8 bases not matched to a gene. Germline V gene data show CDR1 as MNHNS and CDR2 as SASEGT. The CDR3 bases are TGTGCCAGCAGTGCGACAGGGGTGGGGTCCAATGAGCAGTTCTTC. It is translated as CASSATGVGSNEQFF.

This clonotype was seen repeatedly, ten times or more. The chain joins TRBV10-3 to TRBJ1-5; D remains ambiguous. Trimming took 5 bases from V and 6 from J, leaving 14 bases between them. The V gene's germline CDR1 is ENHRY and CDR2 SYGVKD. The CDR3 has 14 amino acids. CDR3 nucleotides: TGTGCCATCAGTTCCCTTACAGAGGGTCAGCCCCAGCATTTT. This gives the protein CAISSLTEGQPQHF.

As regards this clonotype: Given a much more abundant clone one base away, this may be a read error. The CDR3 sequence is CASSLDPRGPLYF. The CDR3 region has the DNA TGTGCCAGCAGCTTAGACCCCCGGGGCCCCTTGTACTTC. The chain couples TRBV7-9 to TRBJ2-5; D assignment may be TRBD1 or TRBD2 (5 bases each). The ends were cut back, 1 base at V and 13 bases at J, with 16 bases in the middle. CDR1 is SEHNR and CDR2 is FQNEAQ in the germline V gene (reference sequence). The CDR3 has 13 residues.

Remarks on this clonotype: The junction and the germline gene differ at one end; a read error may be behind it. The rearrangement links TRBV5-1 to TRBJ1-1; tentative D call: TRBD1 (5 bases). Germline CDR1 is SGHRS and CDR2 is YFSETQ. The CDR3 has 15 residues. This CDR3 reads CTSSLATGFNTEAFF. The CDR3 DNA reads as TGCACCAGCAGCTTGGCAACAGGATTTAACACTGAAGCTTTCTTT.

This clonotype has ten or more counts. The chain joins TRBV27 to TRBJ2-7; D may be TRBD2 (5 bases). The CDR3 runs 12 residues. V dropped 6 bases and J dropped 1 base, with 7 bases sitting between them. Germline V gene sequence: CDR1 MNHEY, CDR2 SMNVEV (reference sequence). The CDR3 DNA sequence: TGTGCCAGCAGCCGAGGGTCCTACGAGCAGTACTTC. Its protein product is CASSRGSYEQYF.

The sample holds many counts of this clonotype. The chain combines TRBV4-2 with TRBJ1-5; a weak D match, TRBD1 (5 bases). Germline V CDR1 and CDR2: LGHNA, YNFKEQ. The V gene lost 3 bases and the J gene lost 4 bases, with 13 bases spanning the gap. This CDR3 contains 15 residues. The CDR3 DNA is TGTGCCAGCAGCCAGGGGACGAGGGAGAATCAGCCCCAGCATTTT. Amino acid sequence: CASSQGTRENQPQHF.

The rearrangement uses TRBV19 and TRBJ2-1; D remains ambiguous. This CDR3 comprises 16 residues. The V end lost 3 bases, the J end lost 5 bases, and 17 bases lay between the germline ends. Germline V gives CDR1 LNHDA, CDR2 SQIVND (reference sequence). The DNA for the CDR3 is TGTGCCAGTAGTATCCGGACGCCATTAAGAGACAATGAGCAGTTCTTC. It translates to CASSIRTPLRDNEQFF.

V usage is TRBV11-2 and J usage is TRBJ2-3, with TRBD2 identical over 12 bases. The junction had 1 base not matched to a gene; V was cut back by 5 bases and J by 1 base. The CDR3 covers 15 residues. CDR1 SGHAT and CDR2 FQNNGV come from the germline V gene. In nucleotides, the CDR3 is TGTGCCAGCAGCCGGACTAGCGGGGGCACAGATACGCAGTATTTT. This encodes CASSRTSGGTDTQYF.

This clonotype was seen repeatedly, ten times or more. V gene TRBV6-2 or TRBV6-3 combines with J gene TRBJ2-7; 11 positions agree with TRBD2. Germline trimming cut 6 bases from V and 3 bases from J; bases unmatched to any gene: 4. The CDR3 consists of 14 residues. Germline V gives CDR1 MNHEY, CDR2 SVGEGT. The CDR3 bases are TGTGCCAGCAGCCCGACTAGCGGGAACTACGAGCAGTACTTC. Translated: CASSPTSGNYEQYF.